Given below is one TCR beta chain in context. The CDR3 is made up of 15 amino acids. Trimming left V 2 bases short and J 4 bases short, with 14 bases between. Germline V CDR1 and CDR2: LGHDT, YNNKEL (reference sequence). This entry is derived from a study of T-cell reconstitution after alpha-beta-depleted transplantation in children. Unique molecular identifiers were built into the TCRbeta library. TCRdb analysed the PCR reads with MiXCR anew, one entry per CDR3 protein. Among approximately 400,000 distinct CDR3 sequences, under 13% were seen once, and the ten largest hold roughly 5.1%. The chain combines TRBV3-1 with TRBJ1-1, with D perhaps matching TRBD1 (6 bases). The clonotype comes from a human donor who donated a stem cell graft to a child with acute myeloid leukemia. The sample in question was PBMCs from the stem cell graft donor, obtained from the stem cell graft. The CDR3 DNA follows: TGTGCCAGCAGCCAATGGACGGAGGGGGGCACTGAAGCTTTCTTT. Protein: CASSQWTEGGTEAFF.